These T cell receptor beta chains were read from a single sample in a study of control samples from healthy donors and cancer patients. The table came from immunoSEQ multiplex PCR; TCRdb's copy has only in-frame clones and leaves some out. The sample lists around 70,000 clones, about 87% occurring once. Sequencing was carried out using PBMCs. The source of these receptors is a woman aged 50 to 65 with head and neck cancer. Each CDR3 is given with its conserved first and last residue. A D gene is named only where the DNA matches it firmly. Size is omitted from some rows. Given values are once, few, many or a class for expanded clones.

V gene	J gene	D gene	clone size	CDR3 protein
TRBV28	TRBJ1-4	-	-	CASSETRGRDTEKLFF
TRBV28	TRBJ2-6	-	once	CASSHYGPGPSGANVLTF
TRBV30	TRBJ2-1	-	-	CAWSVLDKSNEQFF
TRBV27	TRBJ2-2	-	once	CASSFAGTLAGELFF
TRBV6-4	TRBJ2-1	-	-	CASGDSGEADNEQFF
TRBV5-4	TRBJ2-2	TRBD1	-	CASSRTSGTGITGELFF
TRBV6-5	TRBJ2-1	TRBD2	-	CASSFLLAGGPNEQFF
TRBV20-1	TRBJ1-2	-	few	CSASRPPNF
TRBV7-9	TRBJ1-1	-	few	CASSLEGGHGAFF
TRBV24-1	TRBJ1-1	-	-	CATRGGGSNTEAFF
TRBV7-2	TRBJ2-5	TRBD2	-	CASSSRAAGGQETQYF
TRBV18	TRBJ1-1	TRBD1	-	CASSPPPGDREAFF
TRBV6-2/TRBV6-3	TRBJ2-2	TRBD1	once	CASSKSGQGLYTGELFF
TRBV9	TRBJ1-2	TRBD1	-	CASSGSRGDYGYTF
TRBV4-1	TRBJ2-5	TRBD1	-	CASSQDPQGAQQETQYF
TRBV5-4	TRBJ2-7	TRBD1	-	CASSGGQETNEQYF
TRBV19	TRBJ2-1	TRBD2	-	CASSIGGGGTSGEQFF
TRBV3-1/TRBV3-2	TRBJ1-4	-	-	CASSQRMKGGKLFF
TRBV6-5	TRBJ1-3	-	-	CASSYSRPSSGNTIYF
TRBV14	TRBJ1-2	-	-	CASSQLDRNYGYTF
TRBV5-8	TRBJ2-1	-	-	CASSYTGSSYNEQFF
TRBV6-2/TRBV6-3	TRBJ2-7	-	-	CASSLLAYEQYF
TRBV2	TRBJ1-2	-	few	CASSEAGTGGGNGYTF
TRBV15	TRBJ2-2	-	-	CATSRDTTGNTGELFF
TRBV4-1	TRBJ1-2	-	-	CASSQDAGGKYGYTF
TRBV5-4	TRBJ1-6	-	-	CASSLEGGNSPLHF
TRBV10-3	TRBJ2-7	-	-	CAIRSPTDNNYEQYF
TRBV7-3	TRBJ2-1	-	-	CASSIGTPNEQFF
TRBV15	TRBJ1-6	-	-	CATSRDRRGSGSPLHF
TRBV21-1	TRBJ2-4	-	-	CASSKATPPKAKNIQYF
TRBV9	TRBJ2-1	-	-	CASSVEGLSYNEQFF
TRBV5-4	TRBJ1-1	TRBD1	-	CASSAGQGYTEAFF
TRBV7-6	TRBJ2-1	TRBD1	-	CASSFNSGVPGGDEQFF
TRBV10-1	TRBJ2-3	TRBD1	-	CASTATPPDREADTQYF
TRBV7-3	TRBJ1-1	-	few	CASSLMMNTEAFF
TRBV19	TRBJ2-1	TRBD2	-	CASSIRVGGAPNEQFF
TRBV7-9	TRBJ2-5	TRBD1	-	CASSLRDRANQETQYF
TRBV9	TRBJ1-2	-	few	CASSPPTLYGYTF